This record looks at one T cell receptor beta chain sequence and its context. This specimen belongs to a study of blood T cell repertoires in COVID-19. Clones were read by immunoSEQ multiplex PCR, and TCRdb kept only the in-frame ones, dropping some. The data show 170,000 or so clones, about 87% seen once. V lost 3 bases and J 4 bases, leaving 10 bases between the germline ends. CDR1 is KGHSH, CDR2 LQKENI, per germline. CDR3 length equals 14 residues. The TCR was taken from a man aged 55 to 70 with COVID-19, enrolled during active disease. Sequenced input: peripheral blood. This rearrangement joins TRBV18 to TRBJ1-5; D possibly corresponds to TRBD1 (5 bases). CDR3 in amino acids: CASSPGGGNQPQHF. The CDR3 DNA sequence: TGTGCCAGCTCACCTGGCGGGGGAAATCAGCCCCAGCATTTT.